This TCR beta chain was captured in a study of STAT5B mutations in CD4+ large granular lymphocyte leukemia (dated by TCRdb to 2022 to 2024). Background on the whole study: Among the healthy controls, the CDR3 'QG' motif was associated with a particular HLA allele. TCRbeta repertoires of CD4+ T-cell large granular lymphocyte leukemia patients were compared with those of healthy blood donors. The purity of purified fractions was confirmed by flow cytometry on FACSCanto II or FACSVerse to exceed 95% among lymphocytes.

As regards this clone: Its antigen remains undetermined. No base qualities exist here, and no much larger clone lies one base off it.

From the germline V gene (reference sequence), CDR1 is MNHEY and CDR2 is SMNVEV. The CDR3 covers 20 residues, taking in both the cysteine and the phenylalanine. Left in the record is the CDR3 DNA by itself, 60 bases read in frame from the first base. V ends up 5 bases short and J 0 bases short, with an unmatched junction base count of 13. The immunoSEQ assay at survey resolution was used to sequence TCRbeta rearrangements from genomic DNA. As for the authors' bioinformatics: A lowest detectable productive clonotype frequency of 2.59 x 10-5 was observed in the TCR sequencing data. Analyses included only productive TCRbeta rearrangements, meaning complete and in-frame sequences. The clonality of each sample was calculated as Simpson clonality in the immunoSEQ Analyzer version 3.0. Clones were categorized by frequency as very rare, small, medium, large (1-20%) or hyperexpanded (>20%). OLGA 1.2.3 estimated generation probabilities, VDJtools produced V-gene circos plots, VDJdb was queried for specificities, and GLIPH identified CDR3 motifs. TCRdb holds this immuneACCESS table with in-frame rearrangements only. Some clones are missing; in checked studies, unresolved V genes explain under half, and the rest has no known cause. V, J and clone size derive from that table, while D and trimming were established from the DNA sequence. This sample holds 31,000 or so clones; around 70% were observed only once. The ten largest make up about 0.3% of the sample.

Healthy controls were roughly 36 blood donors whose buffy coats came from the Finnish Red Cross blood service. All TCR-sequenced material derived from peripheral blood: patient blood samples and healthy donor buffy coats. Peripheral blood mononuclear cells were isolated by Ficoll-Hypaque gradient centrifugation. CD4+ cells were magnetically purified from the buffy coats of healthy controls. The Gentra Puregene Cell and Tissue kit was used to extract genomic DNA, and a Qubit 2.0 fluorometer was used to measure the amount of genomic DNA. Paper-wide results and their limitations: TRBV06-family usage was enriched among the top patient clones (8/27) compared with healthy controls (2/35). Compared with healthy CD4+ repertoires, CD4-sorted patient repertoires appeared more clonal, and this difference remained even after the putative leukemic clones were removed. The data were not HLA-matched, and the relatively small sample size could explain the higher clonality seen in CD4+ compared with CD8+ T-LGLL. Each patient's main leukemic clonotypes were private, but roughly a quarter of these clonotypes showed up at low frequency in the non-leukemic repertoires of other patients.

The origin of this receptor is a human donor in good health. Sequenced material: CD4+ T cells from blood buffy coats. The chain is encoded by TRBV27 joined to TRBJ2-7, and 16 junctional nucleotides match TRBD2. The DNA is as follows: TGTGCCAGCAGTCCCAACGCGGGACTAGCGGGAGGGCCCTACTCCTACGAGCAGTACTTC. It encodes CASSPNAGLAGGPYSYEQYF.